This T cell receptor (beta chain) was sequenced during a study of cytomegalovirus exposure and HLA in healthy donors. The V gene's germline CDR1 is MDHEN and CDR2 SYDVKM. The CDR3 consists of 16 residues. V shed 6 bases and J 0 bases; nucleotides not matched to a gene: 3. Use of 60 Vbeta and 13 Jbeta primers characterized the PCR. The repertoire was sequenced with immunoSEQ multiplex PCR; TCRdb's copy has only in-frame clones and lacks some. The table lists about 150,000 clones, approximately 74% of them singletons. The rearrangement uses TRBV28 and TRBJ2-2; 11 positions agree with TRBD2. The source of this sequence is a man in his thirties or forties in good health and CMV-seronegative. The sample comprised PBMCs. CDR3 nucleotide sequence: TGTGCCAGCAGGGCACTAGCGGGGGCGAACACCGGGGAGCTGTTTTTT. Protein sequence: CASRALAGANTGELFF. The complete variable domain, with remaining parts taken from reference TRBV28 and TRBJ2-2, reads DVKVTQSSRYLVKRTGEKVFLECVQDMDHENMFWYRQDPGLGLRLIYFSYDVKMKEKGDIPEGYSVSREKKERFSLILESASTNQTSMYLCASRALAGANTGELFFGEGSRLTVL.